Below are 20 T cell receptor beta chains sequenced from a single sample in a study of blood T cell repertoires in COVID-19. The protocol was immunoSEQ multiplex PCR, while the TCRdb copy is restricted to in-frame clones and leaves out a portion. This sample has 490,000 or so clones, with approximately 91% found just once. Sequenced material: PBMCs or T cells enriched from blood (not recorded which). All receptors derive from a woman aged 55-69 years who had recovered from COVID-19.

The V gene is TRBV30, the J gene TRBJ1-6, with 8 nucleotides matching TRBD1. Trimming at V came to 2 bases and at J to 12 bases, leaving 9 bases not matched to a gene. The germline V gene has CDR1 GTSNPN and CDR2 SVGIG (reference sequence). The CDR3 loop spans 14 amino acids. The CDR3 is CAWSPRQGFLPLHF. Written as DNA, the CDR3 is TGTGCCTGGAGTCCCCGACAGGGGTTCCTACCCCTCCACTTT.

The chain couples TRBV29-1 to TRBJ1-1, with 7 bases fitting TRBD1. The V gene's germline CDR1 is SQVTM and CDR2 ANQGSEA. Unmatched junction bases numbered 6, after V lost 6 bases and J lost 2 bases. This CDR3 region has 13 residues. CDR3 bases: TGCAGCGTACGAGGGACAGCTAACACTGAAGCTTTCTTT. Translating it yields CSVRGTANTEAFF.

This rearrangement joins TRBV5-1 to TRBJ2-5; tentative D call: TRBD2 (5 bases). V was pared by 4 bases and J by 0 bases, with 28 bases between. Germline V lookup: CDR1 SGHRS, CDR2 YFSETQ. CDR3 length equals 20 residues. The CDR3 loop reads CASSPGSGSAFLRYQETQYF. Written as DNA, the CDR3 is TGCGCCAGCAGCCCGGGGAGCGGAAGCGCATTTTTAAGGTACCAAGAGACCCAGTACTTC.

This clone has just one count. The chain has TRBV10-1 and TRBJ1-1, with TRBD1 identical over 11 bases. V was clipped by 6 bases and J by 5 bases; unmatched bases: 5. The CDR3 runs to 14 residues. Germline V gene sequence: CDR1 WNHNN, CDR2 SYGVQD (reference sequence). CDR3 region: CASSPGQGETEAFF. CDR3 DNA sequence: TGCGCCAGCAGCCCGGGACAGGGGGAAACTGAAGCTTTCTTT.

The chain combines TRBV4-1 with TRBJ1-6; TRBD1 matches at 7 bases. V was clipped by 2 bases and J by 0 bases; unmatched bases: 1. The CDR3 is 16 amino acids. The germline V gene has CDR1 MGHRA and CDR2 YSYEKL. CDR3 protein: CASSQPGGSYNSPLHF. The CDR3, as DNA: TGCGCCAGCAGCCAACCAGGGGGCTCCTATAATTCACCCCTCCACTTT.

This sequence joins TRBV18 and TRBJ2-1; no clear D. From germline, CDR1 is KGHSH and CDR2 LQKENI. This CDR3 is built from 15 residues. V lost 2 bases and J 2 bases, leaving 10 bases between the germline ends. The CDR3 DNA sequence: TGTGCCAGCTCACCAAAACCTCAGGCCTACAATGAGCAGTTCTTC. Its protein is CASSPKPQAYNEQFF.

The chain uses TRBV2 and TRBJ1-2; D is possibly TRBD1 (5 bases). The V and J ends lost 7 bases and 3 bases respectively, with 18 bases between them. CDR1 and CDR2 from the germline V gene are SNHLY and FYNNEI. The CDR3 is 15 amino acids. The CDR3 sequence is CASTPPTKGDYGYTF. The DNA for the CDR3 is TGTGCCAGCACCCCTCCCACAAAAGGGGACTATGGCTACACCTTC.

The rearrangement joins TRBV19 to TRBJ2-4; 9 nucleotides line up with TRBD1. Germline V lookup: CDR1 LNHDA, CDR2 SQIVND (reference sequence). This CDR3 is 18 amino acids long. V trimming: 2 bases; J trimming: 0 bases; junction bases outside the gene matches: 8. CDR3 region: CASSISDRGFLAKNIQYF. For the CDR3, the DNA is TGTGCCAGTAGTATAAGTGACAGGGGGTTTTTAGCCAAAAACATTCAGTACTTC.

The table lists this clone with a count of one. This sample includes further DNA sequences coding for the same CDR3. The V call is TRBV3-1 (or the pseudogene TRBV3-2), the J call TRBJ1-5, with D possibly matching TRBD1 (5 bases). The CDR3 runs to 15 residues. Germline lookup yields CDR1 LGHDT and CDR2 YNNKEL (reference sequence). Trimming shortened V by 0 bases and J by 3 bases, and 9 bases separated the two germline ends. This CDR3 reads CASSQDGGANQPQHF. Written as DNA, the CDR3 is TGTGCCAGCAGCCAAGATGGAGGGGCCAATCAGCCCCAGCATTTT.

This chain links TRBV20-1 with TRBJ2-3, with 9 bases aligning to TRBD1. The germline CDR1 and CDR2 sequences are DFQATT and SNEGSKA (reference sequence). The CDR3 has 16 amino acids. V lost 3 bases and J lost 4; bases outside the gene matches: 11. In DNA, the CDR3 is TGCAGTGCTAGTAATGTCGGACAGGGGATATCAGATACGCAGTATTTT. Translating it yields CSASNVGQGISDTQYF.

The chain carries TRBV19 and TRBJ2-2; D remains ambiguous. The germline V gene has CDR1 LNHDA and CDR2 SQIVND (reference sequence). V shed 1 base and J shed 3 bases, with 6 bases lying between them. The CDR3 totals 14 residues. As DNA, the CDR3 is TGTGCCAGTAGTATAGTACTCTACACCGGGGAGCTGTTTTTT. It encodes CASSIVLYTGELFF.

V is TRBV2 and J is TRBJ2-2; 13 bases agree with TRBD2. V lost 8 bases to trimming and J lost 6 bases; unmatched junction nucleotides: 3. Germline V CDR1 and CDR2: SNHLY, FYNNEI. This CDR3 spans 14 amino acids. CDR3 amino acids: CASRLAGGPGELFF. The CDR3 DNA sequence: TGTGCCAGCCGACTAGCGGGGGGCCCCGGGGAGCTGTTTTTT.

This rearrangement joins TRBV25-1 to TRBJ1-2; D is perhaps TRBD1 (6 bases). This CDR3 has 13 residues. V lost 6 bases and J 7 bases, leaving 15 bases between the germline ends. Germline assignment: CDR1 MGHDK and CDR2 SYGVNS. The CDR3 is CASSHYRESGYTF. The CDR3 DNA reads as TGTGCCAGCAGCCATTACAGGGAGTCTGGCTACACCTTC.

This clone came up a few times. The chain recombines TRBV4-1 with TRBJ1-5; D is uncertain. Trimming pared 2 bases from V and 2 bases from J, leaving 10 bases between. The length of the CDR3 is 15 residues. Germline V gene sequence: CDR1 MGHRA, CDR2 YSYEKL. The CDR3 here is CASSQMAAGNQPQHF. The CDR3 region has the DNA TGCGCCAGCAGCCAAATGGCGGCGGGCAATCAGCCCCAGCATTTT.

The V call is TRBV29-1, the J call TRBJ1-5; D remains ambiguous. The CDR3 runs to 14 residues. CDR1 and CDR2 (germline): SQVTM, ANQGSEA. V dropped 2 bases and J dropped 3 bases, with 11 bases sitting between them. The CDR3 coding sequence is TGCAGCGTTGAATCGAGGCACCCCAATCAGCCCCAGCATTTT. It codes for CSVESRHPNQPQHF.

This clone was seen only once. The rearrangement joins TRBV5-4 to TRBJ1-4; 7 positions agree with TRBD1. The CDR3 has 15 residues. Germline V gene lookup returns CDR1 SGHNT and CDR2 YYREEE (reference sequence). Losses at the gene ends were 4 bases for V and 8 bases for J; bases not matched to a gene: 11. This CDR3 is CASSRATGQLEKLFF. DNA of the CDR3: TGTGCCAGCAGCCGTGCGACAGGGCAATTAGAAAAACTGTTTTTT.

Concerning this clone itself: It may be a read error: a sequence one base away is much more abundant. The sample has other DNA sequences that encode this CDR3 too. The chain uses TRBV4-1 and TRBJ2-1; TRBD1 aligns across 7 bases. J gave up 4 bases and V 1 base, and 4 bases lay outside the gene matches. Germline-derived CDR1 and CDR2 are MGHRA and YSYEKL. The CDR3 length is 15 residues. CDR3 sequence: CASSQVGTVYNEQFF. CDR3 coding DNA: TGCGCCAGCAGCCAAGTGGGGACAGTTTACAATGAGCAGTTCTTC.

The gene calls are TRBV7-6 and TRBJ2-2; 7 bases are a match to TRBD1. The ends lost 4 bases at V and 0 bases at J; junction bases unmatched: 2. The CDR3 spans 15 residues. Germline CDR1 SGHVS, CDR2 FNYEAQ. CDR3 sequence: CASSWGQSNTGELFF. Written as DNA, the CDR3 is TGTGCCAGCAGCTGGGGACAGTCGAACACCGGGGAGCTGTTTTTT.

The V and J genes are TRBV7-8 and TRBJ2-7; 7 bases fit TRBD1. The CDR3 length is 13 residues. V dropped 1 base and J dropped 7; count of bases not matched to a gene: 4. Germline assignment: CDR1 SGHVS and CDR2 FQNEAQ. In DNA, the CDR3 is TGTGCCAGCAGCTTAGGGACAGGTGGGGAGCAGTACGTC. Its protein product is CASSLGTGGEQYV.

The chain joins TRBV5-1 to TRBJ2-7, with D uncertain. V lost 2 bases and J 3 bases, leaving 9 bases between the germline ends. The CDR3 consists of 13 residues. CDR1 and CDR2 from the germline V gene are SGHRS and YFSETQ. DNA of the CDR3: TGCGCCAGCAGCTTATCGCGATTCTACGAGCAGTACTTC. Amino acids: CASSLSRFYEQYF.